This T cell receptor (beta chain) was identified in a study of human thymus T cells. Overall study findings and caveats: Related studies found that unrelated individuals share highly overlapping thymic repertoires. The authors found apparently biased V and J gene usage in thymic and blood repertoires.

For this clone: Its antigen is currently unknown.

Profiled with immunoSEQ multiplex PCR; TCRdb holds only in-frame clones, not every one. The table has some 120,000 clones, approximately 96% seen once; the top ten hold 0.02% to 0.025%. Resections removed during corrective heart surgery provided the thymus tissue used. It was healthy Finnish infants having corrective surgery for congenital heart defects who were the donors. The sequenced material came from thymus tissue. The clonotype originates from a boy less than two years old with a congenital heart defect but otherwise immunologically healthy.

The CDR3 DNA reads as TGTGCCTGGAGAGTGGGGGCCTACGAGCAGTACTTC. Protein sequence: CAWRVGAYEQYF. The chain is built from TRBV30 and TRBJ2-7, with D perhaps TRBD1 or TRBD2 (5 bases each). Germline loops: CDR1 GTSNPN, CDR2 SVGIG (reference sequence). This CDR3 is 12 amino acids long. V dropped 3 bases and J dropped 2 bases, with 8 bases sitting between them.